The 20 T cell receptor beta chains reported below all come from one sample, sequenced in a study of identifying expanded T cells in peripheral blood. Assay used: immunoSEQ multiplex PCR; TCRdb lists only in-frame clones, some missing. The table has 90,000 to 95,000 clones, roughly 88% seen once. The specimen sequenced was blood. These receptors were obtained from a person aged 18 to 70 in good health.

This clone was observed a single time. A read error may produce the germline difference seen at one junction end. This chain links TRBV4-2 with TRBJ2-1; 7 bases line up with TRBD1. The CDR3 is made up of 17 amino acids. CDR1 and CDR2 (germline): LGHNA, YNFKEQ. As DNA, the CDR3 is TGTGCCGGCAGAGGGGGCCAGCGGAGTAACCCCCACAATGAGCAGTTCTTC. Its protein is CAGRGGQRSNPHNEQFF.

This sequence joins TRBV27 and TRBJ2-5; TRBD1 might be the D (5 bases). CDR3 length: 14 residues. V gave up 5 bases and J gave up 1 base, with 11 bases separating them. CDR1 is MNHEY, CDR2 SMNVEV, per germline (reference sequence). CDR3 amino acids: CASSPRQTQETQYF. The DNA of the CDR3 is TGTGCCAGCAGTCCCCGACAGACCCAAGAGACCCAGTACTTC.

This clone was found a few times. The chain employs TRBV25-1 and TRBJ1-6; possible D gene TRBD1, 6 bases. Deletions cut 1 base from V and 8 bases from J, with 18 bases between. CDR1 and CDR2 from the germline V gene are MGHDK and SYGVNS. This CDR3 region has 17 residues. The CDR3 spells CASSESSPGQWDSPLHF. CDR3 bases: TGTGCCAGCAGTGAATCGTCCCCCGGACAGTGGGATTCACCCCTCCACTTT.

The rearrangement links TRBV7-2 to TRBJ1-2, with D hard to call. Germline values: CDR1 SGHTA, CDR2 FQGNSA. The CDR3 has 14 amino acids. With 3 bases removed from V and 7 bases from J, the gap between germline ends came to 15 bases. For the CDR3, the DNA is TGTGCCAGCAGCTTGCTAGAGGGATTCTCTGGCTACACCTTC. As protein: CASSLLEGFSGYTF.

The chain is built from TRBV6-5 and TRBJ2-3; TRBD2 matches at 8 bases. This CDR3 has 14 residues. J lost 5 bases, V lost 4 bases, and 5 bases had no gene match. Germline V gives CDR1 MNHEY, CDR2 SVGAGI. The CDR3 DNA reads as TGTGCCAGCAGTTTGGGACTAGATAGAGATACGCAGTATTTT. This codes for CASSLGLDRDTQYF.

The chain links TRBV7-8 to TRBJ1-1; 9 nucleotides match TRBD1. Per the germline V gene, CDR1 is SGHVS and CDR2 is FQNEAQ. Trimming removed 2 bases from V and 4 bases from J; junction bases left unmatched: 8. The CDR3 sequence is 16 residues long. As DNA, the CDR3 is TGTGCCAGCAGCTTATCTCGAAACAGGGGGCTCACTGAAGCTTTCTTT. It codes for CASSLSRNRGLTEAFF.

This sequence joins TRBV5-8 and TRBJ1-1; D gene ambiguous. The CDR3 extends over 12 amino acids. The germline gives CDR1 SGHTS, CDR2 YDEGEE. With 0 bases removed from V and 4 bases from J, the gap between germline ends came to 4 bases. CDR3 protein: CASSLALTEAFF. Here the CDR3 DNA reads TGTGCCAGCAGCTTGGCCCTCACTGAAGCTTTCTTT.

The chain uses TRBV19 and TRBJ1-5; maybe TRBD1 (5 bases). Between the trimmed V and J ends, which lost 6 bases and 1 base, there was a span of 13 bases. This CDR3 region has 15 residues. The germline CDR1 and CDR2 sequences are LNHDA and SQIVND (reference sequence). CDR3 region: CASRLPGGSNQPQHF. The CDR3, as DNA: TGTGCCAGTAGGCTCCCGGGGGGGAGCAATCAGCCCCAGCATTTT.

V gene TRBV19 combines with J gene TRBJ2-2; 11 bases agree with TRBD2. The length of the CDR3 is 16 residues. With V trimmed by 3 bases and J by 1 base, 1 base remained unmatched. The germline V gene has CDR1 LNHDA and CDR2 SQIVND (reference sequence). The CDR3 DNA sequence: TGTGCCAGTAGTATGCTAGCGGGGGGGAACACCGGGGAGCTGTTTTTT. It yields the protein CASSMLAGGNTGELFF.

The CDR3 loop is CASSVGTGTSGVGELFF. The CDR3 nucleotides read TGTGCCAGCAGCGTCGGAACCGGGACTAGCGGGGTAGGGGAGCTGTTTTTT. The chain carries TRBV9 and TRBJ2-2; 13 bases match TRBD2. Germline CDR1 SGDLS, CDR2 YYNGEE. This CDR3 is 17 amino acids long. V was clipped by 2 bases and J by 8 bases; unmatched bases: 9.

The chain links TRBV2 to TRBJ1-2, with TRBD1 identical over 12 bases. The CDR3 is made up of 14 amino acids. CDR1 is SNHLY, CDR2 FYNNEI, per germline. J gave up 8 bases and V 4 bases, and 5 bases lay outside the gene matches. The CDR3 DNA reads as TGTGCCAGCAGTGGGGGACAGGGGGCGCGGGGCTACACCTTC. This codes for CASSGGQGARGYTF.

The rearrangement links TRBV12-5 to TRBJ1-1; D uncertain. CDR1 is LGHNT, CDR2 FRNRAP, per germline. This CDR3 spans 14 amino acids. Trimming removed 3 bases at V and 6 bases at J, with 14 bases between. CDR3 sequence (DNA): TGTGCTAGTGGTTTCGGGCAGAGGGCTTCTGAAGCTTTCTTT. Translating it yields CASGFGQRASEAFF. Combining the CDR3 with reference TRBV12-5 and TRBJ1-1 gives the whole variable domain DARVTQTPRHKVTEMGQEVTMRCQPILGHNTVFWYRQTMMQGLELLAYFRNRAPLDDSGMPKDRFSAEMPDATLATLKIQPSEPRDSAVYFCASGFGQRASEAFFGQGTRLTVV.

This clone was seen only once. The chain carries TRBV5-4 and TRBJ1-4; tentatively, D is TRBD1 (6 bases). The V end was cut by 2 bases, the J end by 5 bases, with 13 bases between. Germline values: CDR1 SGHNT, CDR2 YYREEE (reference sequence). The CDR3 has 15 amino acids. The CDR3 sequence is CASSLQGVANEKLFF. The CDR3 nucleotides are TGTGCCAGCAGCTTACAGGGTGTAGCAAATGAAAAACTGTTTTTT. Filled out from reference TRBV5-4 and TRBJ1-4, the complete variable domain reads ETGVTQSPTHLIKTRGQQVTLRCSSQSGHNTVSWYQQALGQGPQFIFQYYREEENGRGNFPPRFSGLQFPNYSSELNVNALELDDSALYLCASSLQGVANEKLFFGSGTQLSVL.

The chain links TRBV9 to TRBJ1-2; the match to TRBD1 covers 7 bases. The V gene's germline CDR1 is SGDLS and CDR2 YYNGEE. Germline trimming cut 4 bases from V and 0 bases from J; bases unmatched to any gene: 9. The CDR3 extends over 16 amino acids. CDR3 sequence: CASSLGQALTNYGYTF. The CDR3 coding sequence is TGTGCCAGCAGCCTCGGACAGGCACTAACTAACTATGGCTACACCTTC. The variable domain in full, with the rest retrieved from reference TRBV9 and TRBJ1-2, is DSGVTQTPKHLITATGQRVTLRCSPRSGDLSVYWYQQSLDQGLQFLIQYYNGEERAKGNILERFSAQQFPDLHSELNLSSLELGDSALYFCASSLGQALTNYGYTFGSGTRLTVV.

The genes are TRBV27 and TRBJ1-2; D gene unclear. The CDR3 has 15 amino acids. V shed 0 bases and J shed 4 bases, with 12 bases lying between them. Looked up from germline, CDR1 is MNHEY and CDR2 is SMNVEV (reference sequence). The CDR3 DNA sequence: TGTGCCAGCAGTTTATCGAGCGGCAGGACCTATGGCTACACCTTC. Translation gives CASSLSSGRTYGYTF.

The chain has TRBV7-2 and TRBJ1-5, with TRBD1 identical over 10 bases. Germline CDR1 SGHTA, CDR2 FQGNSA. The CDR3 has 17 amino acids. V lost 1 base, J lost 6 bases, and 9 bases stayed unmatched. CDR3 in amino acids: CASSLDSTGGYRQPQHF. DNA for the CDR3: TGTGCCAGCAGCTTAGACTCGACAGGGGGCTATCGTCAGCCCCAGCATTTT.

The chain uses TRBV7-2 and TRBJ1-2; D is undetermined. Trimming removed 0 bases from V and 2 bases from J, with 7 bases in between. The CDR3 runs to 14 residues. Germline assignment: CDR1 SGHTA and CDR2 FQGNSA. The DNA for the CDR3 is TGTGCCAGCAGCTTAGCGAGACGCAACTATGGCTACACCTTC. Protein sequence: CASSLARRNYGYTF.

The V and J genes are TRBV2 and TRBJ1-1; maybe TRBD1 (5 bases). Germline lookup yields CDR1 SNHLY and CDR2 FYNNEI. Trimming removed 6 bases from V and 1 base from J, with 9 bases in between. The CDR3 covers 13 residues. The CDR3 DNA follows: TGTGCCAGCAGCCAAGACAGGAACACTGAAGCTTTCTTT. As protein: CASSQDRNTEAFF.

The chain joins TRBV5-6 to TRBJ2-3; 7 positions match TRBD1. V lost 4 bases to trimming and J lost 4 bases; unmatched junction nucleotides: 12. The CDR3 contains 16 residues. Per germline, CDR1 SGHDT and CDR2 YYEEEE. CDR3 nucleotides: TGTGCCAGCAGCGCCTACGGGCAGGGGGTTTCAGATACGCAGTATTTT. Protein product: CASSAYGQGVSDTQYF.

CDR3: CASSLGPGGAAYGYTF. The CDR3 nucleotides are TGTGCCAGCAGCTTAGGGCCCGGGGGGGCCGCCTATGGCTACACCTTC. The rearrangement joins TRBV7-2 to TRBJ1-2; D is perhaps TRBD1 (6 bases). This CDR3 has 16 amino acids. Germline V gives CDR1 SGHTA, CDR2 FQGNSA. With 1 base removed from V and 4 bases from J, the gap between germline ends came to 16 bases.